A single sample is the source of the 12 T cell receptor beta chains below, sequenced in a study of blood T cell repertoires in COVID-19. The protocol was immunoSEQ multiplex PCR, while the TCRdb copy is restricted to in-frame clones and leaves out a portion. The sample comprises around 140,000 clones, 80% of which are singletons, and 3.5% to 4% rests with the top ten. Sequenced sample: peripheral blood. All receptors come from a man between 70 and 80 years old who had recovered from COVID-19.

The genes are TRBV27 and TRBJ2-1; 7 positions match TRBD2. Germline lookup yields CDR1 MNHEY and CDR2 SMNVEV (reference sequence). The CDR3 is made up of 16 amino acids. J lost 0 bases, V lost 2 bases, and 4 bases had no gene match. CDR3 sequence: CASSLAGGSSYNEQFF. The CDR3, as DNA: TGTGCCAGCAGTTTAGCCGGCGGGAGCTCCTACAATGAGCAGTTCTTC.

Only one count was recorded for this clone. The CDR3 region is CASSIGSGRFYEQFF. DNA of the CDR3: TGTGCCAGTAGTATCGGTAGCGGGAGGTTTTATGAGCAGTTCTTC. V usage is TRBV19 and J usage is TRBJ2-1; 10 nucleotides agree with TRBD2. The germline gives CDR1 LNHDA, CDR2 SQIVND (reference sequence). After removal of 3 bases from V and 8 bases from J, the junction contained 7 bases not matched to a gene. The CDR3 sequence is 15 residues long.

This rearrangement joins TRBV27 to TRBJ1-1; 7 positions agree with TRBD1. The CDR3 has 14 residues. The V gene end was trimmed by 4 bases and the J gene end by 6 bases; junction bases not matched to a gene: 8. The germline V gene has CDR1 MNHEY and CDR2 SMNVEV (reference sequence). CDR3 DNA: TGTGCCAGCAGTTACAGGGGCGGGAATTCTGAAGCTTTCTTT. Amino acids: CASSYRGGNSEAFF.

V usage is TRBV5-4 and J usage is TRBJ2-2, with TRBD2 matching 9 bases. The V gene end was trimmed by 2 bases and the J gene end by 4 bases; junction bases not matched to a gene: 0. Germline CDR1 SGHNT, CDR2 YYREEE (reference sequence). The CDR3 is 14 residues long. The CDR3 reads CASSFSGGTGELFF. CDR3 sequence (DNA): TGTGCCAGCAGCTTTAGCGGGGGCACCGGGGAGCTGTTTTTT.

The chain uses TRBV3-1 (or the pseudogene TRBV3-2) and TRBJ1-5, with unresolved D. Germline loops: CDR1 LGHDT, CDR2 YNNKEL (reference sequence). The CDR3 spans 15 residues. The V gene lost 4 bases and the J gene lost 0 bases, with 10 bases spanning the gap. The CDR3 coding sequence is TGTGCCAGCAGCCCCCGGAACTATAGCAATCAGCCCCAGCATTTT. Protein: CASSPRNYSNQPQHF.

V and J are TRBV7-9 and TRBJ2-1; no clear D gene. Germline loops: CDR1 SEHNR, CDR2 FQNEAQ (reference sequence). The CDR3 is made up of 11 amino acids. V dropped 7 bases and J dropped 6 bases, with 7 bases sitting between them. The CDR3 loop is CASTNFNEQFF. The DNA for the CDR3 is TGTGCCAGCACTAATTTCAATGAGCAGTTCTTC.

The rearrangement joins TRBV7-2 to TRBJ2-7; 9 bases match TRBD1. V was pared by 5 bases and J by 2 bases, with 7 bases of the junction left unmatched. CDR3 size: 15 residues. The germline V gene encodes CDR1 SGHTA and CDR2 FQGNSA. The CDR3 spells CASSRGGTGTYEQYF. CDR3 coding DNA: TGTGCCAGCAGCCGCGGTGGGACAGGGACCTACGAGCAGTACTTC.

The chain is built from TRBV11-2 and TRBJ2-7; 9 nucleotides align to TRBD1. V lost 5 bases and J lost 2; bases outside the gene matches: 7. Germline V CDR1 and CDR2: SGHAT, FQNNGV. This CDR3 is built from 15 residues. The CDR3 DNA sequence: TGTGCCAGCAGCGTTACCGGGACAGGGCCCTACGAGCAGTACTTC. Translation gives CASSVTGTGPYEQYF.

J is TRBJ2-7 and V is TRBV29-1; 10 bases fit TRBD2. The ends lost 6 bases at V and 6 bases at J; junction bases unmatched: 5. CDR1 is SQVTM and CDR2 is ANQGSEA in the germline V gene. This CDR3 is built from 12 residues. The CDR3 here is CSVPWTSGEQYF. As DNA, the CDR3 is TGCAGCGTGCCCTGGACTAGCGGCGAGCAGTACTTC.

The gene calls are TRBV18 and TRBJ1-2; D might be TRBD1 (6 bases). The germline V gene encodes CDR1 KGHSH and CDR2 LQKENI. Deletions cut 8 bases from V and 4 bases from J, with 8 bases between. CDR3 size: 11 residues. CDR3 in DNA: TGTGCCAGCCGGGACACCTATGGCTACACCTTC. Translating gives CASRDTYGYTF.

The DNA of the CDR3 is TGTGCCAGCAGTTACACGGGGGATTATAGCAATCAGCCCCAGCATTTT. Amino acids: CASSYTGDYSNQPQHF. The gene calls are TRBV6-6 and TRBJ1-5; perhaps TRBD1 as D (5 bases). Germline V gene data show CDR1 as MNHNY and CDR2 as SVGAGI (reference sequence). The CDR3 has 16 residues. V was cut by 2 bases and J by 0 bases, with 11 bases left in between.

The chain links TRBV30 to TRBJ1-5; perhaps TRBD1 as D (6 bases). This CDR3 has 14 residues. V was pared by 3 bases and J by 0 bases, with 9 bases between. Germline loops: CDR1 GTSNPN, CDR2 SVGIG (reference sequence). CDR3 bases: TGTGCCTGGAGCGCAGGGGTTAGCAATCAGCCCCAGCATTTT. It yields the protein CAWSAGVSNQPQHF.